This note documents a single TCR beta chain sequence. What it recognizes is unknown. Naive CD8 cells lacked CD45RO, underwent positive selection for CCR7 and left out terminally differentiated effector memory CD45RA+ cells. Sequenced by immunoSEQ multiplex PCR; TCRdb stores in-frame clones only, minus some. This sample carries around 2,000,000 clones, less than 95% of them seen once, and the ten largest clones take around 1.2%. These data are taken from a study of shared clonotypes between healthy human individuals. Study-level points and caveats: Naive subsets, compared against memory subsets, generally had larger estimated richness values.

The specimen sequenced was naive CD8+ T cells sorted from blood. The TCR originated in a young man in good health.

For the CDR3, the DNA is TGTGCCAGCAGTGATGGCGACGATAGGGGTTTTCAGCCCCAGCATTTT. It specifies CASSDGDDRGFQPQHF. This chain connects TRBV6-4 to TRBJ1-5; D is perhaps TRBD1 (5 bases). Germline V gives CDR1 MRHNA, CDR2 SNTAGT. Trimming took off 3 bases at V and 6 bases at J, with 18 bases between the two ends. The length of the CDR3 is 16 residues.